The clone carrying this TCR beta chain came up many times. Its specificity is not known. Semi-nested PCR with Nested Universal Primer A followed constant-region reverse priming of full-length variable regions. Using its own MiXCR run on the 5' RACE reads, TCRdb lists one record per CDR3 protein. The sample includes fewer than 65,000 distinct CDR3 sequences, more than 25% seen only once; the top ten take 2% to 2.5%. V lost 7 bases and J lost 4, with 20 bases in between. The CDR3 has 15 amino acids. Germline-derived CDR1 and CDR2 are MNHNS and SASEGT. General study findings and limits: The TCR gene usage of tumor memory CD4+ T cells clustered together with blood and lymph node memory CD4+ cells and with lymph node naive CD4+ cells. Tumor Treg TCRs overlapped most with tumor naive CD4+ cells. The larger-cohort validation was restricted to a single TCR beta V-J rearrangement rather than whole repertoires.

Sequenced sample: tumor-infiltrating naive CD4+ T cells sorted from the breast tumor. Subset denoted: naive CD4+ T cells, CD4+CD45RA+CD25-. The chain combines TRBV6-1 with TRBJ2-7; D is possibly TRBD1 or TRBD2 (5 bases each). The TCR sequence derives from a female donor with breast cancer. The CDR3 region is CASTNPSGGSYEQYF. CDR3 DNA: TGTGCCAGCACCAATCCGTCTGGGGGTTCTTACGAGCAGTACTTC.